This TCR beta chain came from a study of cytomegalovirus exposure and HLA in healthy donors (dated by TCRdb to between 2016 and 2019). Some background on the complete study: An earlier analysis of approximately 640 of the donors reported 250 to 350 Gb of sequence data and 117 million unique TCR beta sequences from 150 million to 200 million T cells. An early release covering about 600 HLA-typed donors comprised roughly 300 gigabases of sequencing data and around 80 million unique TCR sequences. The genetic ancestry cluster associated with self-reported Caucasian donors included roughly 84% of the 398 genotyped donors. The study was designed to test whether signatures of past pathogen exposure could be identified by cataloging public T cell receptors. The study used immunosequencing to profile the T cell repertoires of approximately 630 subjects and linked those repertoires to cytomegalovirus serostatus. Along with the roughly 670-subject first cohort, a separate validation cohort of 120 different subjects was used. To predict cytomegalovirus infection status, the study brought together high-throughput TCR immunosequencing, statistical association of individual TCRs with disease status, and machine learning. In a later analysis, previously published TCR beta repertoires from some 640 donors were re-analyzed and high-resolution HLA genotyping was added so that TCR occurrence patterns could be studied. The later analysis used no new phenotypic data to find candidate immune exposures, relying instead on TCR beta sequences and their occurrence across donors. In an earlier analysis of a few hundred of the donors, high-throughput TCR beta sequencing was used to judge whether each TCR beta V gene segment behaved as functional or pseudogenic. Donor age, sex, ethnicity and CMV serostatus were compiled together with the repertoire data. In a later genetic analysis, genome-wide SNP genotypes for about 65% of the roughly 670 donors were used, and that subset was treated as a discovery cohort. All discovery cohort repertoires had been generated using a single sequencing platform. HLA typing covered class I and class II loci at four-digit resolution. Typing coverage varied by locus: roughly 629-630 donors for A, B, C, DRB1 and DQB1; under 550 for DQA1; about 600 for DPA1; roughly 450 for DPB1. Four or five DR-DQ haplotypes were handled as single units for association and clustering, since linkage in the cohort was strong. Across some 400 genotyped donors of the cohort, an average of approximately 200,000 unique TCR beta nucleotide sequences per donor were sequenced, and around 19% of those sequences were non-productive. Beyond this particular receptor, the publication reports: Immune exposure information for the cohort was limited to CMV serostatus. In a later analysis, the rate of TCR association differed among HLA loci, with DRB1 alleles having the most associated TCRs and HLA-C alleles having the fewest. Presence/absence analyses assumed roughly uniform sequencing depth across donors, an assumption that may not hold. HLA typing was unavailable for some donors at each locus, so association tests used only the typed subset. Broadly in line with IMGT annotations, most TCR beta V segments showed up in productive rearrangements about 90% or about 30% of the time in an earlier analysis of around 600 of the donors. In a later analysis, HLA-associated TCR beta chains were found to be more clonally expanded and to have lower generation probabilities than equally common non-associated chains. According to a later analysis, parvovirus B19, influenza, CMV and Epstein-Barr virus appeared linked to several top co-occurrence clusters. The study listed 150 to 200 TCR beta chains as associated with cytomegalovirus. Because the 87-base-pair reads could not distinguish some IMGT-functional V segments, including TRBV6-2 and TRBV6-3, those segments were excluded. In a later genetic analysis, a missense DCLRE1C variant was associated with V-gene and J-gene trimming of TCR beta chains, and the association was replicated in an independent cohort. Because counts were too low, approximately 15 rarely observed V segments, including chromosome 9 orphons, were excluded from the earlier analysis of around 590 of the donors. It was suggested by the authors that the approach could potentially be generalized to other disease states and immunological phenotypes. Most CMV-associated TCR beta chains appeared to be HLA-restricted in a later analysis, and the HLA associations seemed to be driven largely by CMV exposure. In a later genetic analysis, fewer N-insertions in productive TCRs were reported among donors in an Asian-associated ancestry cluster than the roughly 700-donor mean. Linkage disequilibrium might explain the correlated functional status among segregating V segments, but an unknown experimental factor could not be excluded. In vitro tests confirmed that a few of the cytomegalovirus-associated TCR beta chains recognize cytomegalovirus antigens. A cluster of highly shared sequence variants was judged likely to be a technical artifact of the sequencing pipeline. A further reported finding was that TCR beta sequences accurately predicted the HLA-A and HLA-B alleles for most subjects in the first cohort. In both the original and validation cohorts, the classifier was reported to diagnose cytomegalovirus status with high specificity and sensitivity. The cohort was sequenced for TCR beta chains only, and without alpha or paired-chain data the features that could be detected were limited. While some public TCRs were present in many individuals, most TCR sequences turned up only very rarely across donors. When HLA alleles, especially DR and DQ, strongly co-occurred, TCR associations were difficult to assign to individual alleles. Specific HLA alleles were associated with 15,000 to 20,000 TCR beta sequences at a false discovery rate of 0.05 in a later analysis.

In total, about 650 healthy bone marrow donors made up the cohort. Cohort members were all nominally healthy when sampled, although unrecorded immune exposures were likely present. The donor was CMV seropositive and belonged to the group of some 290 seropositive cohort members. Every donor gave a peripheral blood sample, and the peripheral blood mononuclear cells from that sample were used for TCR beta sequencing. The Qiagen DNeasy Blood Extraction Kit was used to extract genomic DNA from the blood cell samples. The protocol used for the library was the immunoSEQ multiplex PCR assay. For the multiplex PCR, a mixture combining 60 forward primers for TCR Vbeta segments and 13 reverse primers for TCR Jbeta segments was used. The CDR3 region of rearranged TCR beta genes was amplified from genomic DNA by a multiplex PCR assay. Amplified TCR beta libraries were sequenced as 87-base-pair reads on the Illumina HiSeq System. Under the source paper's analysis protocol: Across the 500 to 850 repertoires, a later analysis counted tens of millions of unique TCR beta chains, roughly 11 million of which were shared by at least two donors. Raw reads were error-corrected and collapsed into unique sequences with a nearest-neighbor algorithm that merged closely related sequences to remove PCR and sequencing errors. V, D and J gene segments were assigned by aligning CDR3 sequences to IMGT reference sequences. For a sequence to be retained, at least a six-nucleotide match to both a V gene segment and a J gene segment was required. Rearrangements were classified as productive when the CDR3 lacked stop codons and remained in frame with V and J, and all other rearrangements were classified as non-productive. Following IMGT convention, CDR3 was defined as the stretch from the second conserved V-encoded cysteine up to the conserved J-encoded phenylalanine. The earlier analysis of 500 to 650 of the donors excluded any sequence lacking an unambiguous match to a single V gene segment. In an earlier analysis of several hundred of the donors, a V segment was called functional when productive rearrangements were above 56.7%, and segregating when the standard deviation between donors exceeded 5%. To diagnose cytomegalovirus status from the catalog of TCR beta chain sequences, a statistical classification framework was built. V and J gene assignment, in a later analysis, came from comparing TCR nucleotide sequences with IMGT/GENE-DB human TR gene sequences. A later analysis assigned CDR3 sequences and most-parsimonious VDJ recombination scenarios with the TCRdist pipeline. A later analysis defined each TCR beta chain by its CDR3 amino acid sequence plus V-gene family, and excluded reads lacking a unique V-gene family. As a way to deal with suspected cross-contamination and a sequencing artifact, a later analysis dropped under 600 nucleotide sequences that were highly shared and had low generation probability. A later analysis calculated a clonal expansion index for each public chain from normalized within-repertoire ranks of inferred template counts. In a later analysis, generation probabilities were computed using a VDJ recombination model fitted to out-of-frame rearrangements, and the results were checked against IGoR. Hypergeometric tests were used in a later analysis to score TCR-TCR, TCR-HLA and TCR-CMV co-occurrence, with a repertoire-size bias correction applied to the TCR pairs. False discovery rates were estimated in a later analysis by permuting HLA or CMV assignments 20 times. In a later analysis, co-occurring TCRs were grouped using DBSCAN, with TCRdist sequence similarity added in when clustering inside HLA-allele-positive subsets. Co-occurrence clustering excluded repertoires with fewer than 30,000 or more than 120,000 public chains, plus five with anomalous nucleotide sharing. TCRdb stores this immuneACCESS table with in-frame sequences only. Part of the clones is absent; in the studies checked, under half of the shortfall reflects unresolved V genes, and no reason is known for the rest. From that table come the V and J calls and clone size; the DNA was used to work out D and trimming. This sample gives 100,000 or so clones in total; about 80% of them show up just once. 7.5% to 9% of the sample rests with the top ten.

The germline V gene (reference sequence) specifies LNHDA as CDR1 and SQIVND as CDR2. The CDR3 runs 14 residues from the cysteine to the phenylalanine. The DNA shown is the 42-base CDR3, in frame from base 1. Relative to germline, V is missing 5 bases and J is missing 8 bases, with 8 bases of the junction outside any gene match. Worth noting for this clone: This clone's antigen is unknown. No base qualities exist here, and no much larger clone lies one base off it.

Material: PBMCs. The receptor was isolated from a man aged 35 to 55 in good health and CMV-seropositive. The rearranged chain carries TRBV19 and TRBJ2-3, and 9 junction bases match TRBD1. The nucleotide sequence reads as follows: TGTGCCAGTAGTCGGGACAGGGATACGGGTACGCAGTATTTT. Its protein is CASSRDRDTGTQYF.